This T cell receptor beta chain was found in a study of blood T cell repertoires in COVID-19. Study context: The United States, Italy and Spain provided the acute and convalescent COVID-19 samples.

CDR3 size: 14 residues. CDR1 SGDLS and CDR2 YYNGEE come from the germline V gene. V was clipped by 4 bases and J by 1 base; unmatched bases: 4. Per the authors' pipeline: Reference gene primers were amplified, and this amplification served to estimate nucleated cell counts. Method: immunoSEQ multiplex PCR; TCRdb's copy keeps in-frame clones and lacks some. That table furnishes V, J and clone size, whereas the DNA furnished D and trimming. The sample holds 98,000 or so clones, about nine tenths seen once. Sequenced input: peripheral blood. This TCR was sampled from a man aged 60 to 69 with COVID-19, enrolled during active disease. This sequence joins TRBV9 and TRBJ1-1, with 7 bases fitting TRBD1. The CDR3 reads CASSRDRENTEAFF. DNA of the CDR3: TGTGCCAGCAGCAGAGACAGGGAGAACACTGAAGCTTTCTTT.